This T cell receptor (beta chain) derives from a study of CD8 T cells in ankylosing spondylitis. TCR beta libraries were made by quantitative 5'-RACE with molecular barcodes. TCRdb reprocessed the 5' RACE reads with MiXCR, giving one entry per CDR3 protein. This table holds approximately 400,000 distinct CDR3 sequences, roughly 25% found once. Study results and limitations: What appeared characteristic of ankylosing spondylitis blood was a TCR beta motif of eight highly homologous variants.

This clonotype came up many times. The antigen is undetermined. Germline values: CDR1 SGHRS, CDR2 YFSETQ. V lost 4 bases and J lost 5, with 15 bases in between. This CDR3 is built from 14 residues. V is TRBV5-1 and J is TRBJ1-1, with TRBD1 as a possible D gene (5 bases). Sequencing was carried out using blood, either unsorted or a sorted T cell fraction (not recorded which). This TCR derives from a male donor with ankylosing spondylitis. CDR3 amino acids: CASSPRGPGTEAFF. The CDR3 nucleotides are TGCGCCAGCAGCCCGAGGGGCCCCGGGACTGAAGCTTTCTTT.